The source of this TCR beta chain is a study of response to subunit inactivated influenza vaccine. CDR1 SNHLY and CDR2 FYNNEI come from the germline V gene. There are 13 residues in the CDR3. Trimming removed 4 bases from V and 10 bases from J; junction bases left unmatched: 5. TCRdb reanalysed the RT-PCR reads using MiXCR and keeps one entry per CDR3 protein. The sample has around 320,000 distinct CDR3 sequences, 22% seen once. Study-wide points: A suggestion made by the authors is that each seasonal influenza vaccination recruits few new T cells.

This clonotype was recorded at least ten times. Its antigen is still unknown. This clonotype originated in a man aged 50-75 years who received an inactivated influenza vaccine. The chain combines TRBV2 with TRBJ2-1; TRBD2 agrees at 9 bases. The sequencing used PBMCs from blood, collected approximately 20 months after vaccination. The CDR3 sequence: CASSAASGVEQFF. Here the CDR3 DNA reads TGTGCCAGCAGTGCAGCTAGCGGGGTGGAGCAGTTCTTC.